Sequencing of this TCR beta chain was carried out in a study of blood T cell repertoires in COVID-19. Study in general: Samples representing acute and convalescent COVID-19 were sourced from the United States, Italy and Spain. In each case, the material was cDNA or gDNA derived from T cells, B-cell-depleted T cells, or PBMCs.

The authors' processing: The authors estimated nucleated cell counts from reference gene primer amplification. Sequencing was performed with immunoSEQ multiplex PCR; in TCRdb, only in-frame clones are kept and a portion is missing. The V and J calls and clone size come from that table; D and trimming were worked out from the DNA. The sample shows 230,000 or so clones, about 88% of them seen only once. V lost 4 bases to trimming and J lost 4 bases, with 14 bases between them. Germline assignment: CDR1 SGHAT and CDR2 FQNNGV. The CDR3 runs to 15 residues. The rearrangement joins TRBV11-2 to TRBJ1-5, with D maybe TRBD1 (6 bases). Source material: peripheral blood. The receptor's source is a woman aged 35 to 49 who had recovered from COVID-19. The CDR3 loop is CASSSGERSNQPQHF. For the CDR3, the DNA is TGTGCCAGCAGCTCAGGGGAGAGGAGTAATCAGCCCCAGCATTTT.